This T cell receptor (beta chain) stems from a study of blood T cells in healthy people across ages. Study-level points and caveats: Higher diversity, along with more naive CD4+ cells, distinguished long-lived donors from aged donors. Unsorted PBMCs ruled out conclusive naive versus antigen-experienced comparison. Estimates of diversity drawn from one million T cells were considered underestimates.

This clonotype has more than one count but fewer than ten. The antigen is not known. Healthy Russian Caucasian donors spanned ages about 6 to 90 years. The use of a sample-barcoded 5' primer and a J-beta primer mix characterized a second PCR of about 6 to 12 cycles. TCRdb re-derived calls from the 5' RACE reads in MiXCR, one entry per CDR3 protein. The repertoire has hundreds of thousands of distinct CDR3 sequences, under 45% of them found once; the top ten carry about a fifth. The CDR3 covers 14 residues. This TCR derives from a man between 60 and 75 years old in good health. This rearrangement joins TRBV12-3 or TRBV12-4 to TRBJ2-7; D is uncertain. The last part of the DNA fits TRBJ2-5 better; the J call may be wrong. The specimen was blood. The CDR3 sequence is CASSLGGRTVTQYF. The DNA of the CDR3 is TGTGCCAGCAGTTTAGGTGGCAGGACCGTGACCCAGTACTTC.